This T cell receptor beta chain derives from a study of long-term antiretroviral therapy in people with HIV. Overall study results and limits: For ART adherence, viral resistance and therapy changes, no data were available.

Germline CDR1 is SGDLS and CDR2 is YYNGEE. The length of the CDR3 is 11 residues. V dropped 3 bases and J dropped 12 bases, with 9 bases sitting between them. Sequencing used immunoSEQ v3.0 at survey level. TCRdb keeps only in-frame clones here, not all; method: immunoSEQ multiplex PCR. Here the sample spans some 25,000 clones, about 83% being singletons. Comments on this clone: Its antigen is still unknown.

This clonotype was sampled from a young man with HIV. The sample in question was unsorted PBMCs, obtained 3 years after starting antiretroviral therapy. The chain joins TRBV9 to TRBJ1-4; no reliable D call. The CDR3 DNA sequence: TGTGCCAGCAGCGGAAGCTCCGAACTGTTTTTT. Its translation: CASSGSSELFF.